This TCR beta chain was obtained from a study of T cells in Graves' hyperthyroidism and ophthalmopathy. General study points: Ophthalmopathy was model-predicted a median about six months pre-onset. Blood also carried most thyroid clonotypes expanded above 0.001.

In this sample, this clonotype turned up many times. Its antigen is as yet unknown. Authors of the study amplified TCR beta CDR3 regions from RNA transcripts. The HTBI primer set was used in a first-round RT-PCR of the TCR CDR3. One entry per CDR3 protein, called by TCRdb with MiXCR from the multiplex PCR reads. The sample contains some 570,000 distinct CDR3 sequences, over 12% of which appear only once. V was pared by 3 bases and J by 1 base, with 10 bases between. Germline V lookup: CDR1 KGHSH, CDR2 LQKENI. The CDR3 sequence is 15 residues long. What was sequenced was blood. The sequence was collected from a woman younger than 35 with Graves' ophthalmopathy. The chain uses TRBV18 and TRBJ1-5; D may be TRBD1 (5 bases). CDR3 sequence: CASSPLGDSNQPQHF. CDR3 DNA sequence: TGTGCCAGCTCACCCTTAGGGGACAGCAATCAGCCCCAGCATTTT.